The entry below describes one T cell receptor (beta chain). Its antigen is still unknown. CDR3 and TCR beta VDJ profiling relied on a genomic DNA template. Each CDR3 protein gets one entry after TCRdb re-called the reads with MiXCR. The sample includes about 160,000 distinct CDR3 sequences, roughly 48% of them seen just once. The sample comes from a study of CD8+CD57+ T cells in acquired aplastic anemia. Across the whole study: Sorted cells (CD4+ and CD8+) yielded DNA amounts that averaged about 2.9 ug. Study-wide points: Sharing between patients and controls was observed for around 30 CD8+ CDR3 sequences.

The CDR3 loop spans 15 amino acids. The germline gives CDR1 SGHVS, CDR2 FQNEAQ. V was cut by 5 bases and J by 1 base, with 14 bases left in between. The patients chosen for sequencing had shown expansion of CD8+CD57+ cells (detected by flow cytometry). The chain links TRBV7-8 to TRBJ1-1; D not resolved. Sequencing used sorted CD4+, CD8+, or CD8+CD57+ T cells (not recorded which) from PBMCs. The sequence was obtained from a human donor with aplastic anemia. The CDR3 spells CASSERRTSNTEAFF. CDR3 nucleotides: TGTGCCAGCAGCGAAAGAAGGACGTCGAACACTGAAGCTTTCTTT.